The source of this TCR beta chain is a study of cytomegalovirus exposure and HLA in healthy donors. Primers: 60 Vbeta forward and 13 Jbeta reverse. Sequencing was performed with immunoSEQ multiplex PCR; in TCRdb, only in-frame clones are kept and a portion is missing. This table has over 150,000 clones, about 82% appearing once. Germline CDR1 and CDR2: SGHRS and YFSETQ. V lost 0 bases and J 4 bases, leaving 4 bases between the germline ends. This CDR3 is built from 12 residues. About this clone itself: Other DNA sequences in the same sample also yield this CDR3.

V gene TRBV5-1 combines with J gene TRBJ1-2; no definite D call. This TCR was recovered from a male donor in good health and CMV-seronegative. The specimen sequenced was PBMCs. CDR3 loop: CASSLDSYGYTF. CDR3 in DNA: TGCGCCAGCAGCTTGGACAGCTATGGCTACACCTTC.